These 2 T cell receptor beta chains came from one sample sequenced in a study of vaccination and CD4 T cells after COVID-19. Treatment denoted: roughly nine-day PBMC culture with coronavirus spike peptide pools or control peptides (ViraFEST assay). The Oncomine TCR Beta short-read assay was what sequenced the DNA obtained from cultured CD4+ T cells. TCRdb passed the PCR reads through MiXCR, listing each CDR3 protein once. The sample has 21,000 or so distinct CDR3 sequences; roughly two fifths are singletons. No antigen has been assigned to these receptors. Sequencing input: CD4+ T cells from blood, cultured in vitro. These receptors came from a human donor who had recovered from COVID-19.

The CDR3 DNA reads TGTGCCAGCAGGGAGGGGACAGGGCGCTACGAGCAGTACTTC. Its protein is CASREGTGRYEQYF. The rearrangement joins TRBV7-2 to TRBJ2-7, with 9 positions matching TRBD1. Germline loops: CDR1 SGHTA, CDR2 FQGNSA. The CDR3 is 14 amino acids. Trimming cost V 6 bases and J 3 bases; bases outside gene matches: 6.

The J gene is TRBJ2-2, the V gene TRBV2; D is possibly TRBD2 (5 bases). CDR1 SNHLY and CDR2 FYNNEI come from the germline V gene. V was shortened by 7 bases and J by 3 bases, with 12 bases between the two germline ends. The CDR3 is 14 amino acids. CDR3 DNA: TGTGCCAGCATGAGTAACGGGGACACCGGGGAGCTGTTTTTT. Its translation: CASMSNGDTGELFF.